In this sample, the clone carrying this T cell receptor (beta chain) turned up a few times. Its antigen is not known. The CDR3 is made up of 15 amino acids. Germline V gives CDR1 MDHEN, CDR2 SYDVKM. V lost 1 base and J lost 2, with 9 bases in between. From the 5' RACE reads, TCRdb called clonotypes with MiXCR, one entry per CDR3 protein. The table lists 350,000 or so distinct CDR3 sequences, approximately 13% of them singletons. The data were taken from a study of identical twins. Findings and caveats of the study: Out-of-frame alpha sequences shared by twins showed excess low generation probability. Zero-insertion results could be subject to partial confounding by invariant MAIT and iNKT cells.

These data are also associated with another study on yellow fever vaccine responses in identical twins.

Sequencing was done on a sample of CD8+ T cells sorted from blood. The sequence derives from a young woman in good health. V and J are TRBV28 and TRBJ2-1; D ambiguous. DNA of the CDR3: TGTGCCAGCAGTTTATTACCCCGGGCCTACAATGAGCAGTTCTTC. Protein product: CASSLLPRAYNEQFF. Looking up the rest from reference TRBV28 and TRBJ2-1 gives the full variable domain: DVKVTQSSRYLVKRTGEKVFLECVQDMDHENMFWYRQDPGLGLRLIYFSYDVKMKEKGDIPEGYSVSREKKERFSLILESASTNQTSMYLCASSLLPRAYNEQFFGPGTRLTVL.